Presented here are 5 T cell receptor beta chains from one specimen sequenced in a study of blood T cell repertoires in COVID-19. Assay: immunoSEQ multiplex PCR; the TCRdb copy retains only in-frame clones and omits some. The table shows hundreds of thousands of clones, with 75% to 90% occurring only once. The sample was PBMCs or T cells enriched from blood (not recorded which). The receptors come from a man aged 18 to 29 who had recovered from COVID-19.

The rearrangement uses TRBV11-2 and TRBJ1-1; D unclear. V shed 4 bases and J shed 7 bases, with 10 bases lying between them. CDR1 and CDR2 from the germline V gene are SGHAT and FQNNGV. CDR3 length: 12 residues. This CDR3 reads CASSSEPGEAFF. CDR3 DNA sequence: TGTGCCAGCAGCTCCGAACCCGGTGAAGCTTTCTTT.

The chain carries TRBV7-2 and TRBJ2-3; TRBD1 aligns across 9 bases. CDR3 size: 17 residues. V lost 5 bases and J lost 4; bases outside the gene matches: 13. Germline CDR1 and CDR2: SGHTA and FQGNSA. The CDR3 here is CASSPTGQGPASDTQYF. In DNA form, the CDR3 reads TGTGCCAGCAGCCCGACGGGACAGGGTCCCGCGTCAGATACGCAGTATTTT.

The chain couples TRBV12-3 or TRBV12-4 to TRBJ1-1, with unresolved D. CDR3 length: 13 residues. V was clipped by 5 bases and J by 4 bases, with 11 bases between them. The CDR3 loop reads CASSPGVGTEAFF. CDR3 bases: TGTGCCAGCAGTCCAGGCGTGGGCACTGAAGCTTTCTTT.

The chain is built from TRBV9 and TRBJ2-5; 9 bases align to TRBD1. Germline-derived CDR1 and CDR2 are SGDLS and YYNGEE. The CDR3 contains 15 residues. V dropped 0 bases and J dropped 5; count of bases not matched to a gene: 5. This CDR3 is CASSVGTGAWETQYF. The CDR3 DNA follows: TGTGCCAGCAGCGTAGGGACAGGGGCATGGGAGACCCAGTACTTC.

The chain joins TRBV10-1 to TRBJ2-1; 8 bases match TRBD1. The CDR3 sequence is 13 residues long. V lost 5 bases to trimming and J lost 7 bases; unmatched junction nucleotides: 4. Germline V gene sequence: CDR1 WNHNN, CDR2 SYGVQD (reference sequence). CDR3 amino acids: CASSRDRRNEQFF. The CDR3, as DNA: TGCGCCAGCAGTCGGGACAGGAGAAATGAGCAGTTCTTC.